This T cell receptor (beta chain) emerged from a study of blood T cell repertoires in COVID-19. Looking at the study overall: Samples representing acute and convalescent COVID-19 were sourced from the United States, Italy and Spain.

As processed by the authors: By means of reference gene primer amplification, nucleated cell counts were estimated. Generated by immunoSEQ multiplex PCR, the TCRdb table keeps only in-frame clones and is missing some. V, J and clone size derive from that table, while D and trimming were established from the DNA sequence. The sample includes about 390,000 clones, about 87% seen only once; the top ten take roughly a tenth. The length of the CDR3 is 14 residues. V was cut by 4 bases and J by 4 bases, with 9 bases left in between. Per the germline V gene, CDR1 is SGHRS and CDR2 is YFSETQ. In assigning cohorts, the study relied on participant-reported clinical history. Two negative PCRs, clearance, or symptom resolution had been documented for recovered Cohort 3 donors.

The chain carries TRBV5-1 and TRBJ1-6; D perhaps matches TRBD1 (5 bases). The TCR comes from a woman in her forties or fifties who had recovered from COVID-19. Input material: PBMCs or T cells enriched from blood (not recorded which). The CDR3 is CASSDRGYNSPLHF. The CDR3 nucleotides read TGCGCCAGCAGCGACAGAGGATATAATTCACCCCTCCACTTT.